A selection of T cell receptor beta chains follows, all from one sample in a study of shared clonotypes between healthy human individuals. The data were produced by immunoSEQ multiplex PCR, yet TCRdb's version contains in-frame clones alone and is incomplete. The top ten clones hold 1.5% to 2% of a sample with about 2,100,000 clones, approximately 94% of them seen once. Source material: naive CD8+ T cells from PBMCs. The receptors shown here come from a man younger than 35 in good health. Some clones in this sample may be carry-over from other donors' samples. CDR3s include the opening cysteine and the closing phenylalanine or tryptophan. A D gene is named only where the DNA matches it firmly. For some rows the clone size is stated as once, few or many, or as a class when expanded; others skip it.

>TRBV7-9|-|TRBJ1-5|-
CASSSDGYNQPQHF
TGTGCCAGCAGCTCGGACGGATACAATCAGCCCCAGCATTTT
>TRBV27|-|TRBJ2-7|-
CASSVRQGPYYEQYF
TGTGCCAGCAGCGTCCGCCAGGGGCCTTACTACGAGCAGTACTTC
>TRBV7-9|-|TRBJ2-3|-
CASSFPGGTENTDTQYF
TGTGCCAGCAGCTTCCCGGGGGGGACAGAGAACACAGATACGCAGTATTTT
>TRBV27|TRBD1|TRBJ1-2|-
CASSSPGQGHTNYGYTF
TGTGCCAGCAGTTCACCGGGACAGGGGCACACTAACTATGGCTACACCTTC
>TRBV5-6|-|TRBJ1-1|-
CASSLGTGPNTEAFF
TGTGCCAGCAGCTTGGGTACAGGGCCGAACACTGAAGCTTTCTTT
>TRBV15|-|TRBJ1-4|-
CATSSAQGFAEKLFF
TGTGCCACCAGCAGCGCGCAGGGTTTCGCTGAAAAACTGTTTTTT
>TRBV10-1|TRBD1|TRBJ1-3|-
CTPGQGSGNTIYF
TGCACGCCGGGACAGGGTTCTGGAAACACCATATATTTT
>TRBV5-6|TRBD2|TRBJ2-7|-
CASRLGGASNEQYF
TGTGCCAGCAGGCTCGGGGGGGCGTCCAACGAGCAGTACTTC
>TRBV27|-|TRBJ2-1|-
CASSLLGDQSYNEQFF
TGTGCCAGCAGTTTATTGGGGGACCAGTCCTACAATGAGCAGTTCTTC
>TRBV18|TRBD1|TRBJ1-5|-
CASPLLSTGKLGQPQHF
TGTGCCAGCCCCCTGTTGTCGACAGGGAAGTTGGGTCAGCCCCAGCATTTT
>TRBV28|-|TRBJ2-3|-
CASHWFAGSTDTQYF
TGTGCCAGCCACTGGTTTGCGGGGAGCACAGATACGCAGTATTTT
>TRBV7-9|TRBD2|TRBJ2-5|-
CASRAGTSFQETQYF
TGTGCCAGCAGGGCCGGGACTAGCTTTCAAGAGACCCAGTACTTC
>TRBV27|TRBD1|TRBJ1-1|-
CASSPRGQATEAFF
TGTGCCAGCAGTCCCCGAGGACAGGCCACTGAAGCTTTCTTT
>TRBV28|-|TRBJ2-7|-
CASGRQSSYEQYF
TGTGCCAGCGGGAGGCAGAGCTCCTACGAGCAGTACTTC
>TRBV7-2|TRBD1|TRBJ2-2|-
CASSRDRDRGRGGELFF
TGTGCCAGCAGCCGGGATCGGGACAGGGGGCGCGGCGGGGAGCTGTTTTTT
>TRBV19|-|TRBJ2-7|-
CASSIRGEGLAEQYF
TGTGCCAGTAGTATTAGGGGCGAAGGTCTCGCCGAGCAGTACTTC
>TRBV19|-|TRBJ2-2|-
CASSTYTTLNRELFF
TGTGCCAGTAGTACCTACACGACACTTAATCGGGAGCTGTTTTTT
>TRBV27|-|TRBJ1-1|once
CASSFTRGNTEAFF
TGTGCCAGCAGTTTCACCCGTGGGAACACTGAAGCTTTCTTT
>TRBV5-6|TRBD2|TRBJ2-1|-
CASSLVAGGQYNEQFF
TGTGCCAGCAGCTTGGTAGCGGGAGGGCAGTACAATGAGCAGTTCTTC
>TRBV10-3|TRBD1|TRBJ1-2|-
CAISEARGRSYGYTF
TGTGCCATCAGTGAGGCCAGGGGGCGGTCCTATGGCTACACCTTC
>TRBV21-1|-|TRBJ2-2|-
CRDRVGAYGELFF
TGTCGCGACAGGGTAGGGGCATACGGGGAGCTGTTTTTT
>TRBV4-1|-|TRBJ2-7|-
CASSQGPGLYEQYF
TGCGCCAGCAGCCAAGGCCCCGGACTCTACGAGCAGTACTTC
>TRBV27|-|TRBJ2-7|-
CASSLAQPPLEQYF
TGTGCCAGCAGTTTAGCCCAGCCCCCTTTGGAGCAGTACTTC
>TRBV19|-|TRBJ1-2|-
CASKPRGSPTKPLYGYTF
TGTGCCAGTAAACCAAGGGGGTCCCCCACAAAACCCCTCTATGGCTACACCTTC
>TRBV4-1|-|TRBJ2-7|-
CASSQDRGRPFYEQYF
TGCGCCAGCAGCCAAGATCGGGGACGACCCTTTTACGAGCAGTACTTC
>TRBV11-2|-|TRBJ2-5|-
CASSLGMAGRGETQYF
TGTGCCAGCAGCTTAGGGATGGCAGGGAGAGGGGAGACCCAGTACTTC
>TRBV7-9|TRBD2|TRBJ2-1|-
CASSLGLAGPSNEQFF
TGTGCCAGCAGCTTAGGACTAGCGGGCCCATCCAATGAGCAGTTCTTC
>TRBV11-2|-|TRBJ1-2|-
CASSSEYSDYGYTF
TGTGCCAGCAGCTCAGAGTACAGCGACTATGGCTACACCTTC
>TRBV25-1|-|TRBJ2-3|-
CASSPYSGADTQYF
TGTGCCAGCAGCCCCTACTCGGGTGCAGATACGCAGTATTTT
>TRBV19|-|TRBJ2-5|-
CASSMDGEETQYF
TGTGCCAGTAGTATGGATGGGGAAGAGACCCAGTACTTC
>TRBV2|-|TRBJ2-7|-
CASYIGHTYEQYF
TGTGCCAGCTATATTGGACACACCTACGAGCAGTACTTC
>TRBV7-9|-|TRBJ2-1|-
CASSPIGGGNNEQFF
TGTGCCAGCAGCCCGATCGGGGGCGGTAACAATGAGCAGTTCTTC
>TRBV7-9|-|TRBJ2-1|-
CASTRGAVEQFF
TGTGCCAGCACCAGGGGCGCGGTCGAGCAGTTCTTC
>TRBV4-3|-|TRBJ2-5|-
CASSQVIEETQYF
TGCGCCAGCAGCCAAGTCATCGAAGAGACCCAGTACTTC
>TRBV28|-|TRBJ2-1|-
CASSTELYSYNEQFF
TGTGCCAGCAGCACCGAGTTATACTCCTACAATGAGCAGTTCTTC
>TRBV11-2|TRBD2|TRBJ2-7|-
CASSLRSSGRYHEQYF
TGTGCCAGCAGCCTCAGATCTAGCGGGAGGTACCACGAGCAGTACTTC
>TRBV28|-|TRBJ2-5|-
CASSLQETQYF
TGTGCCAGCAGCCTTCAAGAGACCCAGTACTTC
>TRBV5-1|TRBD2|TRBJ2-2|once
CASSFGLAVAPNTGELFF
TGCGCCAGCAGCTTTGGCCTAGCGGTGGCCCCGAACACCGGGGAGCTGTTTTTT
>TRBV4-1|-|TRBJ2-3|-
CASSQDPPDTQYF
TGCGCCAGCAGCCAAGATCCCCCAGATACGCAGTATTTT
>TRBV28|-|TRBJ2-3|-
CASSFSGDLSSTDTQYF
TGTGCCAGCAGTTTTTCCGGGGACCTCTCTAGCACAGATACGCAGTATTTT
>TRBV7-9|-|TRBJ2-7|-
CASSWGASYEQYF
TGTGCCAGCAGCTGGGGTGCGTCCTACGAGCAGTACTTC
>TRBV2|-|TRBJ1-1|-
CASNQVGDTEAFF
TGTGCCAGCAACCAGGTCGGGGACACTGAAGCTTTCTTT
>TRBV27|TRBD2|TRBJ2-1|-
CASSSYPPGVVGGSMGNEQFF
TGTGCCAGCAGTTCTTACCCCCCGGGTGTGGTAGGCGGGAGCATGGGTAATGAGCAGTTCTTC
>TRBV19|-|TRBJ1-2|-
CASSMIPTATNYGYTF
TGTGCCAGTAGTATGATTCCGACAGCCACTAACTATGGCTACACCTTC
>TRBV4-1|-|TRBJ2-7|-
CASSQAIRTGTEQYF
TGCGCCAGCAGCCAGGCGATAAGAACAGGGACCGAGCAGTACTTC
>TRBV9|-|TRBJ2-3|few
CASSVFSEKSTDTQYF
TGTGCCAGCAGCGTATTTTCCGAGAAGAGCACAGATACGCAGTATTTT
>TRBV2|-|TRBJ1-5|-
CASRSGGNQPQHF
TGTGCCAGCAGATCCGGGGGCAATCAGCCCCAGCATTTT
>TRBV7-6|TRBD1|TRBJ2-1|-
CASSLDRVGGQFF
TGTGCCAGCAGCCTAGACAGGGTAGGCGGGCAGTTCTTC